A single sample is the source of the 23 T cell receptor beta chains below, sequenced in a study of cytomegalovirus exposure and HLA in healthy donors. This PCR relied on a set of 60 Vbeta primers and 13 Jbeta primers. The method was immunoSEQ multiplex PCR; TCRdb's version includes in-frame clones alone and lacks a portion of them. The sample yields roughly 180,000 clones, about 68% seen once. The sample taken for sequencing was PBMCs. All receptors come from a female donor in good health and CMV-seronegative.

This clone was seen once. This chain uses TRBV7-2 with TRBJ2-1; possibly TRBD1 for D (6 bases). The CDR3 spans 14 residues. Germline-derived CDR1 and CDR2 are SGHTA and FQGNSA. V lost 5 bases and J 8 bases, leaving 16 bases between the germline ends. The CDR3 sequence: CASSRAGVGHEQFF. The CDR3 DNA follows: TGTGCCAGCAGCAGGGCAGGGGTCGGCCATGAGCAGTTCTTC.

The rearrangement uses TRBV7-2 and TRBJ1-5; perhaps TRBD1 as D (5 bases). The V gene's germline CDR1 is SGHTA and CDR2 FQGNSA. V was cut by 3 bases and J by 0 bases, with 9 bases left in between. This CDR3 has 15 amino acids. CDR3 coding DNA: TGTGCCAGCAGCTTCGGGGGGATTAGCAATCAGCCCCAGCATTTT. This codes for CASSFGGISNQPQHF.

This clone was observed a handful of times. The chain uses TRBV29-1 and TRBJ1-5; D ambiguous. Germline lookup yields CDR1 SQVTM and CDR2 ANQGSEA. Trimming removed 5 bases at V and 9 bases at J, with 17 bases between. The CDR3 contains 13 residues. The CDR3 DNA follows: TGCAGCGTTCCCGACTTTTCCTTCTGGCCCCAGCATTTT. Translated: CSVPDFSFWPQHF.

This clone occurred a few times. The chain has TRBV4-3 and TRBJ2-2; 9 nucleotides align to TRBD1. The V segment lost 1 base and the J segment 4 bases; nucleotides outside the gene matches: 1. This CDR3 has 15 amino acids. In germline, CDR1 is LGHNA, CDR2 YSLEER. CDR3 DNA sequence: TGCGCCAGCAGCCAAGGGACAGGGGTCACCGGGGAGCTGTTTTTT. Translation: CASSQGTGVTGELFF.

The chain uses TRBV4-1 and TRBJ2-2; D is perhaps TRBD1 (6 bases). The CDR3 length is 20 residues. Trimming took 3 bases from V and 5 from J, leaving 28 bases between them. CDR1 is MGHRA, CDR2 YSYEKL, per germline. The CDR3 region has the DNA TGCGCCAGCAGCCAGTTCATCCAAATAACAGGGACGAGCGCTACCGGGGAGCTGTTTTTT. It yields the protein CASSQFIQITGTSATGELFF.

The chain employs TRBV28 and TRBJ1-2; TRBD1 matches at 8 bases. This CDR3 is 15 amino acids long. V trimming: 5 bases; J trimming: 0 bases; junction bases outside the gene matches: 5. CDR1 is MDHEN, CDR2 SYDVKM, per germline. The chain's CDR3 is CASSRPGQANYGYTF. The CDR3 bases are TGTGCCAGCAGTAGGCCGGGACAGGCTAACTATGGCTACACCTTC.

J is TRBJ2-1 and V is TRBV5-1; TRBD1 is a possible D gene (6 bases). Germline CDR1 is SGHRS and CDR2 is YFSETQ. V was pared by 7 bases and J by 2 bases, with 10 bases between. CDR3 length: 13 residues. DNA for the CDR3: TGCGCCAGCGGGGGCGGACCCTACAATGAGCAGTTCTTC. Amino acid sequence: CASGGGPYNEQFF.

The V gene is TRBV5-1, the J gene TRBJ1-1; D gene ambiguous. Germline V gene sequence: CDR1 SGHRS, CDR2 YFSETQ. This CDR3 is 15 amino acids long. Trimming left V 2 bases short and J 5 bases short, with 16 bases between. CDR3 bases: TGCGCCAGCAGCTTCGTTGTAGGAGGCGGGACTGAAGCTTTCTTT. Its protein product is CASSFVVGGGTEAFF.

The rearrangement uses TRBV6-1 and TRBJ1-1; 7 positions agree with TRBD1. Germline trimming cut 2 bases from V and 4 bases from J; bases unmatched to any gene: 7. The CDR3 sequence is 15 residues long. The V gene's germline CDR1 is MNHNS and CDR2 SASEGT. For the CDR3, the DNA is TGTGCCAGCAGTGAAACGGAGGGGGCCGGCACTGAAGCTTTCTTT. It encodes CASSETEGAGTEAFF.

The V and J genes are TRBV10-3 and TRBJ2-7; 11 positions agree with TRBD2. The V segment lost 9 bases and the J segment 2 bases; nucleotides outside the gene matches: 3. This CDR3 contains 13 residues. Germline-derived CDR1 and CDR2 are ENHRY and SYGVKD. The CDR3 DNA reads TGTGCCATTGCACTAGCGGGAGCCTACGAGCAGTACTTC. Protein: CAIALAGAYEQYF.

This clone has ten or more counts. The chain couples TRBV6-5 to TRBJ2-7, with TRBD2 identical over 7 bases. The length of the CDR3 is 14 residues. Germline lookup yields CDR1 MNHEY and CDR2 SVGAGI. Losses at the gene ends were 8 bases for V and 0 bases for J; bases not matched to a gene: 7. For the CDR3, the DNA is TGTGCCAGCCAACCGGGACTACCCTCCTACGAGCAGTACTTC. Its translation: CASQPGLPSYEQYF.

This clone has just a few counts. The chain joins TRBV20-1 to TRBJ1-1; D is uncertain. The CDR3 has 11 residues. Germline V lookup: CDR1 DFQATT, CDR2 SNEGSKA (reference sequence). The ends were cut back, 0 bases at V and 6 bases at J, with 5 bases in the middle. The CDR3 DNA reads TGCAGTGCTAGAGATCCGGCTGAAGCTTTCTTT. Translated, it gives CSARDPAEAFF.

This rearrangement joins TRBV6-4 to TRBJ1-1; D not resolved. This CDR3 is 14 amino acids long. Trimming removed 5 bases from V and 4 bases from J, with 14 bases in between. Germline V gene sequence: CDR1 MRHNA, CDR2 SNTAGT. CDR3 sequence reads: CASSQTGDLTEAFF. In DNA, the CDR3 is TGTGCCAGCAGTCAAACCGGGGATCTCACTGAAGCTTTCTTT.

The chain carries TRBV6-5 and TRBJ1-1; D is unclear. The ends were cut back, 0 bases at V and 1 base at J, with 12 bases in the middle. The germline gives CDR1 MNHEY, CDR2 SVGAGI. The CDR3 extends over 16 amino acids. The CDR3 is CASSYSMAAGNTEAFF. The CDR3 DNA follows: TGTGCCAGCAGTTACTCGATGGCCGCAGGGAACACTGAAGCTTTCTTT.

The chain carries TRBV5-4 and TRBJ2-2; a possible D gene is TRBD1 (6 bases). Germline CDR1 reads SGHNT; CDR2 reads YYREEE (reference sequence). The V end lost 3 bases, the J end lost 6 bases, and 9 bases lay between the germline ends. The CDR3 consists of 13 residues. The CDR3 is CASSSQGPGELFF. The CDR3 coding sequence is TGTGCCAGCAGCTCTCAGGGGCCCGGGGAGCTGTTTTTT.

The chain uses TRBV4-3 and TRBJ1-1; D remains unclear. Germline V gives CDR1 LGHNA, CDR2 YSLEER. The CDR3 is 13 amino acids. The V gene lost 4 bases and the J gene lost 8 bases, with 14 bases spanning the gap. This CDR3 reads CASSLSGDTEAFF. CDR3 sequence (DNA): TGCGCCAGCAGCCTTTCCGGGGATACAGAAGCTTTCTTT.

V gene TRBV5-1 combines with J gene TRBJ2-5; 8 bases fit TRBD1. The J call is in doubt because the DNA end fits TRBJ2-7 better. This CDR3 has 14 amino acids. CDR1 is SGHRS and CDR2 is YFSETQ in the germline V gene. For the CDR3, the DNA is TGCGCCAGCAGCACCGGGGCAGGGGGCAACGAGCAGTACTTC. Its protein is CASSTGAGGNEQYF.

The chain joins TRBV2 to TRBJ2-6; D remains ambiguous. This CDR3 contains 16 residues. Trimming pared 3 bases from V and 1 base from J, leaving 10 bases between. CDR1 SNHLY and CDR2 FYNNEI come from the germline V gene. Written as DNA, the CDR3 is TGTGCCAGCAGTGAGTTGGAGCTATCTGGGGCCAACGTCCTGACTTTC. Amino acids: CASSELELSGANVLTF.

The chain has TRBV30 and TRBJ2-7, with D tentatively TRBD2 (6 bases). The germline V and J ends were trimmed by 1 base and 5 bases, with 9 bases remaining between them. CDR3 length: 12 residues. Germline CDR1 reads GTSNPN; CDR2 reads SVGIG (reference sequence). The CDR3 spells CAWSEEGDEQYF. The CDR3 DNA reads as TGTGCCTGGAGTGAGGAGGGAGACGAGCAGTACTTC. Combining the CDR3 with reference TRBV30 and TRBJ2-7 gives the whole variable domain SQTIHQWPATLVQPVGSPLSLECTVEGTSNPNLYWYRQAAGRGLQLLFYSVGIGQISSEVPQNLSASRPQDRQFILSSKKLLLSDSGFYLCAWSEEGDEQYFGPGTRLTVT.

The V call is TRBV28, the J call TRBJ2-3; TRBD2 matches at 7 bases. The CDR3 contains 17 residues. J lost 2 bases, V lost 4 bases, and 12 bases had no gene match. Germline V lookup: CDR1 MDHEN, CDR2 SYDVKM. Here the CDR3 DNA reads TGTGCCAGCAGTTCCCGATTGGGGGGGGAGAACACAGATACGCAGTATTTT. Its translation is CASSSRLGGENTDTQYF.

The CDR3 nucleotides are TGTGCCAGCAGCCCCCCTCTGGCCAAAAACATTCAGTACTTC. It yields the protein CASSPPLAKNIQYF. The V gene is TRBV13, the J gene TRBJ2-4; D remains unclear. Looked up from germline, CDR1 is PRHDT and CDR2 is FYEKMQ (reference sequence). V lost 5 bases and J 1 base, leaving 9 bases between the germline ends. This CDR3 is built from 14 residues.

The J gene is TRBJ2-1, the V gene TRBV5-4; 8 bases match TRBD2. The CDR3 totals 14 residues. The V gene's germline CDR1 is SGHNT and CDR2 YYREEE (reference sequence). The V segment lost 0 bases and the J segment 14 bases; nucleotides outside the gene matches: 10. The CDR3 region has the DNA TGTGCCAGCAGCTTGGAGGGTAGCGGGACCGAGAAGTTCTTC. Residues: CASSLEGSGTEKFF.

In this sample, this clone turned up once. This chain joins TRBV11-3 and TRBJ2-5, with 7 bases aligning to TRBD1. The CDR3 totals 15 residues. Germline V gene lookup returns CDR1 SGHNT and CDR2 YENEEA. The junction had 7 bases not matched to a gene; V was cut back by 1 base and J by 5 bases. DNA of the CDR3: TGTGCCAGCAGCTTAGGAGGGGGCTGGCTCGAGACCCAGTACTTC. It is translated as CASSLGGGWLETQYF.